The 32 T cell receptor beta chains below come from one sample, sequenced in a study of cytomegalovirus exposure and HLA in healthy donors. The assay was immunoSEQ multiplex PCR, and TCRdb's table has in-frame clones only and misses some. The sample has roughly 43,000 clones; 80% to 95% are singletons. The sequencing sample was made of PBMCs. The source is a man younger than 30 in good health and CMV-seronegative.

This clone has just one count. This chain links TRBV28 with TRBJ1-1; tentative D call: TRBD1 (5 bases). Germline lookup yields CDR1 MDHEN and CDR2 SYDVKM. V was trimmed by 3 bases and J by 5 bases, leaving 13 bases between them. The CDR3 covers 14 residues. The CDR3 spells CASSFQDGGTEAFF. The CDR3 nucleotides are TGTGCCAGCAGTTTTCAGGATGGGGGGACTGAAGCTTTCTTT.

The chain couples TRBV9 to TRBJ1-1; 7 nucleotides match TRBD1. The V segment lost 2 bases and the J segment 4 bases; nucleotides outside the gene matches: 11. This CDR3 has 16 amino acids. The germline V gene has CDR1 SGDLS and CDR2 YYNGEE. The CDR3 DNA reads TGTGCCAGCAGCGTTTCTACAGGGGATTTAGGCACTGAAGCTTTCTTT. This gives the protein CASSVSTGDLGTEAFF.

The genes are TRBV19 and TRBJ1-1, with 7 bases lining up with TRBD1. The CDR3 runs 14 residues. Unmatched junction bases numbered 9, after V lost 5 bases and J lost 6 bases. Germline V CDR1 and CDR2: LNHDA, SQIVND (reference sequence). The CDR3 spells CASSARGGLAEAFF. CDR3 DNA sequence: TGTGCCAGTAGTGCTCGAGGGGGCTTGGCTGAAGCTTTCTTT.

The gene calls are TRBV19 and TRBJ1-1; TRBD1 matches at 8 bases. The length of the CDR3 is 16 residues. With 7 bases clipped from V and 0 bases from J, the junction kept 10 bases outside the gene matches. Per the germline V gene, CDR1 is LNHDA and CDR2 is SQIVND (reference sequence). The CDR3 DNA sequence: TGTGCCAGTAACCCGCGCACAGGGGGTGTGAACACTGAAGCTTTCTTT. This encodes CASNPRTGGVNTEAFF.

V and J are TRBV27 and TRBJ1-2; 8 positions match TRBD1. With V trimmed by 5 bases and J by 4 bases, 9 bases remained unmatched. Germline V lookup: CDR1 MNHEY, CDR2 SMNVEV (reference sequence). This CDR3 is 15 amino acids long. CDR3 region: CASSPRPDRGYGYTF. The CDR3 DNA reads TGTGCCAGCAGTCCCCGCCCCGACAGGGGCTATGGCTACACCTTC.

This chain uses TRBV6-5 with TRBJ2-5; D not resolved. Per the germline V gene, CDR1 is MNHEY and CDR2 is SVGAGI. The V end lost 0 bases, the J end lost 2 bases, and 10 bases lay between the germline ends. There are 15 residues in the CDR3. The CDR3 nucleotides read TGTGCCAGCAGTTACTCGAGTCATCTTCAAGAGACCCAGTACTTC. It encodes CASSYSSHLQETQYF.

The chain combines TRBV11-2 with TRBJ2-1; D is undetermined. The germline V and J ends were trimmed by 2 bases and 7 bases, with 9 bases remaining between them. Per germline, CDR1 SGHAT and CDR2 FQNNGV. CDR3 length: 13 amino acids. The CDR3 DNA follows: TGTGCCAGCAGCTTATCCGTACGGAATGAGCAGTTCTTC. Translated: CASSLSVRNEQFF.

The chain is built from TRBV5-6 and TRBJ1-4; 8 nucleotides align to TRBD1. Germline CDR1 SGHDT, CDR2 YYEEEE. With 4 bases clipped from V and 8 bases from J, the junction kept 10 bases outside the gene matches. CDR3 size: 15 residues. CDR3: CASSEGDRRIEKLFF. The CDR3 nucleotides are TGTGCCAGCAGCGAAGGGGACAGGAGGATCGAAAAACTGTTTTTT.

The chain links TRBV5-6 to TRBJ2-3, with 9 bases matching TRBD1. V gave up 4 bases and J gave up 4 bases; unmatched junction bases: 7. Germline CDR1 is SGHDT and CDR2 is YYEEEE. There are 15 residues in the CDR3. CDR3 residues: CASSHGQGFADTQYF. The CDR3 DNA reads as TGTGCCAGCAGCCACGGACAGGGGTTTGCAGATACGCAGTATTTT.

In its sample, this clone was seen once. The V and J genes are TRBV6-1 and TRBJ1-5, with D unresolved. CDR3 length: 14 amino acids. Per the germline V gene, CDR1 is MNHNS and CDR2 is SASEGT. V was trimmed by 2 bases and J by 0 bases, leaving 5 bases between them. The CDR3 nucleotides read TGTGCCAGCAGTGAACAGTTTAGCAATCAGCCCCAGCATTTT. This gives the protein CASSEQFSNQPQHF.

The J gene is TRBJ2-6, the V gene TRBV9, with D hard to call. Between the trimmed V and J ends, which lost 4 bases and 1 base, there was a span of 12 bases. The CDR3 spans 16 residues. Germline CDR1 SGDLS, CDR2 YYNGEE. CDR3 DNA: TGTGCCAGCAGCCCTAGATCTAGGTCTGGGGCCAACGTCCTGACTTTC. This gives the protein CASSPRSRSGANVLTF.

This sequence joins TRBV21-1 and TRBJ1-4; the table's TRBD1 call for D was not verified on the DNA. TRBV21-1 is classified as a pseudogene. CDR3 length equals 17 residues. The CDR3 spells CASSKRGSQGRNEKLFF. CDR3 sequence (DNA): TGTGCCAGCAGCAAAAGGGGAAGCCAGGGCCGCAATGAAAAACTGTTTTTT.

This sequence joins TRBV28 and TRBJ2-3; TRBD2 might be the D (6 bases). This CDR3 region has 13 residues. Germline CDR1 is MDHEN and CDR2 is SYDVKM. V lost 8 bases, J lost 0 bases, and 9 bases lay in between. CDR3 protein: CASGSGSTDTQYF. The CDR3 DNA reads TGTGCCAGCGGTAGCGGAAGCACAGATACGCAGTATTTT.

This chain joins TRBV4-2 and TRBJ2-2, with 9 positions matching TRBD2. Trimming cost V 4 bases and J 5 bases; bases outside gene matches: 8. Germline V gene lookup returns CDR1 LGHNA and CDR2 YNFKEQ. The CDR3 is made up of 16 amino acids. The CDR3, as DNA: TGTGCCAGCAGCCCAGGCGGGAGGGCCGGGACCGGGGAGCTGTTTTTT. Its translation: CASSPGGRAGTGELFF.

The gene calls are TRBV5-1 and TRBJ2-2; the D is unclear. The CDR3 runs to 15 residues. Looked up from germline, CDR1 is SGHRS and CDR2 is YFSETQ. Deletions cut 0 bases from V and 2 bases from J, with 8 bases between. CDR3 DNA sequence: TGCGCCAGCAGCTTGGACTTATCTAACACCGGGGAGCTGTTTTTT. Protein product: CASSLDLSNTGELFF.

The genes are TRBV4-2 and TRBJ2-7; a possible D gene is TRBD2 (7 bases). Trimming removed 0 bases from V and 5 bases from J, with 11 bases in between. CDR3 length: 14 residues. Germline V gene data show CDR1 as LGHNA and CDR2 as YNFKEQ. CDR3 sequence: CASSQEGGAHEQYF. Here the CDR3 DNA reads TGTGCCAGCAGCCAAGAAGGGGGGGCTCACGAGCAGTACTTC.

The chain uses TRBV18 and TRBJ2-1, with a weak D call TRBD2 (6 bases). V gave up 2 bases and J gave up 9 bases, with 14 bases separating them. In germline, CDR1 is KGHSH, CDR2 LQKENI. There are 14 residues in the CDR3. CDR3 coding DNA: TGTGCCAGCTCACCAACACAGACTAGTATTGAGCAGTTCTTC. Protein sequence: CASSPTQTSIEQFF.

The rearrangement uses TRBV9 and TRBJ2-2; the match to TRBD2 covers 11 bases. The CDR3 sequence is 15 residues long. The ends lost 4 bases at V and 5 bases at J; junction bases unmatched: 4. Germline loops: CDR1 SGDLS, CDR2 YYNGEE. This CDR3 reads CASSLAGGLTGELFF. The CDR3 nucleotides are TGTGCCAGCAGCCTAGCGGGGGGCCTTACCGGGGAGCTGTTTTTT.

The chain has TRBV2 and TRBJ1-4; 8 bases are a match to TRBD1. The CDR3 spans 14 residues. V lost 4 bases, J lost 8 bases, and 6 bases stayed unmatched. CDR1 is SNHLY, CDR2 FYNNEI, per germline. CDR3 in DNA: TGTGCCAGCAGTGCCGGGACAGGAGGGGAAAAACTGTTTTTT. This encodes CASSAGTGGEKLFF.

This chain joins TRBV2 and TRBJ2-4; D is undetermined. Trimming cost V 6 bases and J 5 bases, with 8 bases left between them. Germline-derived CDR1 and CDR2 are SNHLY and FYNNEI. The CDR3 has 12 amino acids. The CDR3 DNA reads TGTGCCAGCAGGAGGTTCCAAAACATTCAGTACTTC. This sequence encodes CASRRFQNIQYF.

This chain joins TRBV5-1 and TRBJ2-7; TRBD2 aligns across 8 bases. V lost 0 bases, J lost 6 bases, and 8 bases stayed unmatched. Germline V gene lookup returns CDR1 SGHRS and CDR2 YFSETQ. The CDR3 runs 15 residues. The chain's CDR3 is CASSLGSTGGSEQYF. CDR3 DNA sequence: TGCGCCAGCAGCTTGGGCTCGACGGGAGGGAGCGAGCAGTACTTC.

The chain is built from TRBV27 and TRBJ1-1; 11 bases map to TRBD1. J lost 4 bases, V lost 1 base, and 8 bases had no gene match. The CDR3 is made up of 17 amino acids. Per germline, CDR1 MNHEY and CDR2 SMNVEV (reference sequence). CDR3 region: CASSLFSDRGLGTEAFF. CDR3 sequence (DNA): TGTGCCAGCAGTTTATTTTCGGACAGGGGGCTGGGCACTGAAGCTTTCTTT.

On this clone itself: Its ends do not fully match the called genes, so a read error is possible. The V call is TRBV19, the J call TRBJ1-6; a possible D gene is TRBD1 (6 bases). The CDR3 is 15 residues long. Germline V gives CDR1 LNHDA, CDR2 SQIVND (reference sequence). The CDR3 loop reads CASREQERGNLPLHF. The DNA of the CDR3 is TGTGCCAGTAGGGAGCAGGAAAGGGGGAATTTACCCCTCCACTTT.

J is TRBJ1-2 and V is TRBV15; D gene unclear. The germline V and J ends were trimmed by 1 base and 7 bases, with 7 bases remaining between them. The CDR3 loop spans 12 amino acids. The germline V gene encodes CDR1 LNHNV and CDR2 YYDKDF (reference sequence). The CDR3 protein is CATSRGAGGYTF. Here the CDR3 DNA reads TGTGCCACCAGCAGAGGGGCGGGTGGCTACACCTTC.

The CDR3 sequence: CARSTPGLAGSSYNEQFF. As DNA, the CDR3 is TGTGCCAGAAGCACACCGGGACTAGCGGGGTCATCCTACAATGAGCAGTTCTTC. The chain couples TRBV5-3 to TRBJ2-1; TRBD2 matches at 13 bases. TRBV5-3 counts as an open reading frame of uncertain function. After removal of 4 bases from V and 1 base from J, the junction contained 8 bases not matched to a gene. The CDR3 runs to 18 residues.

The chain combines TRBV6-5 with TRBJ2-5, with 7 bases matching TRBD1. Germline V gene lookup returns CDR1 MNHEY and CDR2 SVGAGI. The CDR3 consists of 15 residues. Trimming removed 5 bases from V and 2 bases from J; junction bases left unmatched: 8. The DNA of the CDR3 is TGTGCCAGCAGTAAAACAGGGGCCACACAAGAGACCCAGTACTTC. Translation gives CASSKTGATQETQYF.

The DNA for the CDR3 is TGTGCCAGCAGCTTAAACAGGGACAGGGGACGCACCGGGGAGCTGTTTTTT. Translation gives CASSLNRDRGRTGELFF. The chain links TRBV7-3 to TRBJ2-2; 10 bases align to TRBD1. The V and J ends lost 1 base and 4 bases, in that order; junction bases with no gene match: 6. Germline loops: CDR1 SGHTA, CDR2 FQGTGA. The CDR3 sequence is 17 residues long.

This clone was found once. The gene calls are TRBV6-1 and TRBJ2-1, with D possibly matching TRBD1 (7 bases). CDR1 and CDR2 from the germline V gene are MNHNS and SASEGT. V lost 2 bases and J 7 bases, leaving 15 bases between the germline ends. CDR3 size: 15 residues. In DNA form, the CDR3 reads TGTGCCAGCAGTGAAAGTCAGGGGGGTGGGAATGAGCAGTTCTTC. It encodes CASSESQGGGNEQFF.

The table lists this clone with a count of one. The chain uses TRBV7-6 and TRBJ1-1, with D possibly TRBD1 on 5 matching bases. The CDR3 sequence is 14 residues long. Germline V gene lookup returns CDR1 SGHVS and CDR2 FNYEAQ. The ends were cut back, 2 bases at V and 3 bases at J, with 10 bases in the middle. The CDR3 DNA follows: TGTGCCAGCAGCTTATCCGGGGGAGACACTGAAGCTTTCTTT. Its translation is CASSLSGGDTEAFF. The full variable domain, completed using reference TRBV7-6 and TRBJ1-1, is GAGVSQSPRYKVTKRGQDVALRCDPISGHVSLYWYRQALGQGPEFLTYFNYEAQQDKSGLPNDRFSAERPEGSISTLTIQRTEQRDSAMYRCASSLSGGDTEAFFGQGTRLTVV.

The chain recombines TRBV7-2 with TRBJ2-3, with D possibly TRBD1 on 5 matching bases. The ends were cut back, 4 bases at V and 0 bases at J, with 11 bases in the middle. The CDR3 loop spans 15 amino acids. Per germline, CDR1 SGHTA and CDR2 FQGNSA. CDR3 sequence: CASSSIRGSTDTQYF. The DNA of the CDR3 is TGTGCCAGCAGCTCTATAAGGGGTAGCACAGATACGCAGTATTTT.

This clone was found once. V usage is TRBV18 and J usage is TRBJ2-1; 8 bases agree with TRBD1. The V and J ends lost 2 bases and 9 bases, in that order; junction bases with no gene match: 6. Germline lookup yields CDR1 KGHSH and CDR2 LQKENI. CDR3 length: 14 residues. The CDR3 loop reads CASSPSGTGGEQFF. In DNA form, the CDR3 reads TGTGCCAGCTCACCATCTGGGACAGGTGGTGAGCAGTTCTTC.

This chain uses TRBV6-1 with TRBJ1-1; the match to TRBD1 covers 9 bases. The CDR3 length is 15 residues. Germline values: CDR1 MNHNS, CDR2 SASEGT. After removal of 3 bases from V and 2 bases from J, the junction contained 4 bases not matched to a gene. CDR3 in amino acids: CASSELTGGNTEAFF. Written as DNA, the CDR3 is TGTGCCAGCAGTGAGTTGACAGGGGGAAACACTGAAGCTTTCTTT.